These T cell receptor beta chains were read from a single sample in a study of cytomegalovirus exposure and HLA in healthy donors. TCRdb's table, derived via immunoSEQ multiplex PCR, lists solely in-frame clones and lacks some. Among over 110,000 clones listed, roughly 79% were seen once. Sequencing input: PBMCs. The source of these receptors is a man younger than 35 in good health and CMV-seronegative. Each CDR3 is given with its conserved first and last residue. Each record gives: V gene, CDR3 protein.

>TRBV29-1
CSASDRSDTEAFF
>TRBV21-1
CASSKRDSGPQNIQYF
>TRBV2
CASSAQGRNYGYTF
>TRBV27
CASIALRGLDTGELFF
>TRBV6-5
CASSTGTTRTDTQYF
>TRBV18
CASSPTGQAFYSNQPQHF
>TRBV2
CASSEYETQYF
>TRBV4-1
CASSQAGQGTGELFF
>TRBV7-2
CASSLVNGAGNIQYF
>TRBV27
CASSLWARGLTEAFF
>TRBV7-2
CASSLPPVHEQFF
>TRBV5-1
CASSKTPEAFF
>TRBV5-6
CASSLGSDYSPLHF
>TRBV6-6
CASSTPRGRNEKLFF
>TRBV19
CASIGKIRGNKNIQYF
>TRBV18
CASSPFSGQGAQPQHF
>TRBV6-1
CAGGQGTYNEQFF
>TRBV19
CASSPGQLNTEAFF
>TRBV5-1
CASSRTGTGGPYEQYF
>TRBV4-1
CASSQEFTGRTEAFF
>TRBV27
CASSLRPPWTGGSYEQYF
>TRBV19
CASSIQGTNSPLHF
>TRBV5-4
CASSPRQDMTGELFF
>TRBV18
CASSPLSTGPGTYEQYF
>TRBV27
CASSFGQGYEQYF
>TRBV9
CASSVLPLAGVAEGNTIYF
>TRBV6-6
CASSSPAPRTEAFF
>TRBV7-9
CASRPGQSTNEKLFF
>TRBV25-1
CASSESRLYNEQFF
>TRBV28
CASSGTGVVRTEAFF
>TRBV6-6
CASSYSAGSEKLFF
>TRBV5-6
CASTSRGEVSYEQYF
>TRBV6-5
CASKNRRVGVTEAFF
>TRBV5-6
CASSLRGRMDTEAFF
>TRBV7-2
CASSLSVRGIYEQYF
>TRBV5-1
CASSDPQGARSLWYF
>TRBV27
CASSFPGQLNEQYF
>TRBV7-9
CASSRPNTEAFF
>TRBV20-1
CSASVWPEAFF
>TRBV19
CASSTDSFGANVLTF
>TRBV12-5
CASGLVHDSYNQPQHF
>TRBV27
CASSLGQGARYGYTF
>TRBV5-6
CASSLGQGGNTIYF
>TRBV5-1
CASNGYTGELFF
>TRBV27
CASSPTGGTGELFF
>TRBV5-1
CASGVDRPGNGYTF